These 3 T cell receptor beta chains were all obtained from the same sample, sequenced in a study of blood T cell repertoires in COVID-19. Only in-frame clones appear in the TCRdb table, and some are missing; sequencing was by immunoSEQ multiplex PCR. Of tens of thousands of clones in the sample, more than 85% were seen once. The source material was peripheral blood. Every receptor here comes from a man between 65 and 79 years old with active or convalescent COVID-19.

The chain couples TRBV5-6 to TRBJ2-2; D possibly corresponds to TRBD2 (6 bases). CDR3 size: 18 residues. Germline assignment: CDR1 SGHDT and CDR2 YYEEEE. Trimming took off 4 bases at V and 0 bases at J, with 19 bases between the two ends. The CDR3 is CASSPGLDHTANTGELFF. The CDR3 coding sequence is TGTGCCAGCAGCCCGGGACTGGACCATACCGCGAACACCGGGGAGCTGTTTTTT.

The chain recombines TRBV28 with TRBJ1-1, with a weak D call TRBD1 (6 bases). V shed 8 bases and J shed 2 bases, with 9 bases lying between them. CDR1 is MDHEN and CDR2 is SYDVKM in the germline V gene. This CDR3 comprises 12 residues. In DNA, the CDR3 is TGTGCCAGCGACAGGTCCAACACTGAAGCTTTCTTT. Its translation: CASDRSNTEAFF.

The chain is built from TRBV7-2 and TRBJ2-7, with D perhaps matching TRBD1 (5 bases). Germline values: CDR1 SGHTA, CDR2 FQGNSA. The germline V and J ends were trimmed by 3 bases and 3 bases, with 15 bases remaining between them. This CDR3 is built from 15 residues. The DNA for the CDR3 is TGTGCCAGCAGCTTTACACGAGACAGATTCTACGAGCAGTACTTC. Protein product: CASSFTRDRFYEQYF. Based on the CDR3 plus reference TRBV7-2 and TRBJ2-7, the full variable domain is GAGVSQSPSNKVTEKGKDVELRCDPISGHTALYWYRQSLGQGLEFLIYFQGNSAPDKSGLPSDRFSAERTGGSVSTLTIQRTQQEDSAVYLCASSFTRDRFYEQYFGPGTRLTVT.